The 30 T cell receptor beta chains in this list originate from one sample, sequenced in a study of blood T cell repertoires in COVID-19. TCRdb's table, derived via immunoSEQ multiplex PCR, lists solely in-frame clones and lacks some. The sample yields about 110,000 clones, under 85% seen once. Material: peripheral blood. The receptors derive from a woman aged 55-69 years with acute or convalescent COVID-19.

The chain links TRBV5-5 to TRBJ1-1; no definite D call. Between the trimmed V and J ends, which lost 5 bases and 1 base, there was a span of 15 bases. The germline CDR1 and CDR2 sequences are SGHKS and YYEKEE (reference sequence). This CDR3 is built from 15 residues. The CDR3 DNA is TGTGCCAGCAGGTTATTACAGTCACCGAACACTGAAGCTTTCTTT. Encoded protein: CASRLLQSPNTEAFF.

V gene TRBV5-1 combines with J gene TRBJ2-3; possible D gene TRBD2, 5 bases. The CDR3 spans 15 residues. V lost 4 bases to trimming and J lost 2 bases, with 14 bases between them. Germline CDR1 and CDR2: SGHRS and YFSETQ. The CDR3 spells CASSADPGNTDTQYF. Written as DNA, the CDR3 is TGCGCCAGCAGCGCAGACCCGGGGAACACAGATACGCAGTATTTT.

The V call is TRBV11-3, the J call TRBJ2-2; 10 bases align to TRBD2. Germline V CDR1 and CDR2: SGHNT, YENEEA. The CDR3 consists of 17 residues. V shed 5 bases and J 3 bases; nucleotides not matched to a gene: 9. The DNA of the CDR3 is TGTGCCAGCAGCCTGGGAGCGGGGGGGCCGGACACCGGGGAGCTGTTTTTT. Its translation: CASSLGAGGPDTGELFF.

V gene TRBV10-3 combines with J gene TRBJ2-1, with D maybe TRBD1 (6 bases). The CDR3 has 15 amino acids. V lost 4 bases and J 6 bases, leaving 16 bases between the germline ends. Per germline, CDR1 ENHRY and CDR2 SYGVKD. Here the CDR3 reads CAISVGGGQPNEQFF. As DNA, the CDR3 is TGTGCCATCAGTGTAGGCGGTGGACAGCCCAATGAGCAGTTCTTC.

This chain joins TRBV18 and TRBJ2-3, with D possibly matching TRBD2 (5 bases). Trimming shortened V by 1 base and J by 0 bases, and 17 bases separated the two germline ends. Germline V lookup: CDR1 KGHSH, CDR2 LQKENI. The CDR3 sequence is 18 residues long. In nucleotides, the CDR3 is TGTGCCAGCTCACCACGATCGCGGGCGCTCATGAGCACAGATACGCAGTATTTT. Encoded protein: CASSPRSRALMSTDTQYF.

The rearrangement joins TRBV6-5 to TRBJ1-2; D gene uncertain. V lost 5 bases to trimming and J lost 4 bases, with 17 bases between them. CDR3 size: 15 residues. Germline CDR1 reads MNHEY; CDR2 reads SVGAGI. The DNA of the CDR3 is TGTGCCAGCAGTCTCTATTCGACGGGTTCCTATGGCTACACCTTC. Protein product: CASSLYSTGSYGYTF.

Only a few counts were recorded for this clone. J is TRBJ2-2 and V is TRBV5-1; D might be TRBD1 (6 bases). Trimming shortened V by 4 bases and J by 3 bases, and 13 bases separated the two germline ends. Germline CDR1 is SGHRS and CDR2 is YFSETQ. CDR3 length: 15 amino acids. CDR3 in amino acids: CASSGGGGYTGELFF. The CDR3 DNA reads as TGCGCCAGCAGCGGTGGGGGCGGTTACACCGGGGAGCTGTTTTTT.

This clone has a count of ten or more. This chain connects TRBV3-1 (or the pseudogene TRBV3-2) to TRBJ2-7; 9 bases fit TRBD2. CDR3 length: 19 residues. V shed 4 bases and J 0 bases; nucleotides not matched to a gene: 16. CDR1 and CDR2 (germline): LGHDT, YNNKEL (reference sequence). Here the CDR3 reads CASSPGPASGVLASYEQYF. Here the CDR3 DNA reads TGTGCCAGCAGCCCGGGCCCCGCTAGCGGGGTCCTTGCCTCCTACGAGCAGTACTTC.

The chain employs TRBV12-5 and TRBJ2-2, with 10 bases identical to TRBD2. CDR1 is LGHNT, CDR2 FRNRAP, per germline. The CDR3 has 15 amino acids. J lost 6 bases, V lost 5 bases, and 6 bases had no gene match. Here the CDR3 DNA reads TGTGCTAGTGGTCAGCATAGCGGGGGGCCCGGGGAGCTGTTTTTT. Protein sequence: CASGQHSGGPGELFF.

This clone was seen once. The chain joins TRBV12-3 or TRBV12-4 to TRBJ1-1; the D gene is possibly TRBD1 (5 bases). The ends were cut back, 7 bases at V and 3 bases at J, with 12 bases in the middle. The CDR3 runs 13 residues. As DNA, the CDR3 is TGTGCCAGCACAGGGATCGGGTACACTGAAGCTTTCTTT. Protein: CASTGIGYTEAFF.

The chain couples TRBV6-5 to TRBJ2-7; TRBD1 might be the D (6 bases). CDR3 size: 13 residues. Trimming stripped 2 bases from V and 6 bases from J, with 11 bases between. CDR1 and CDR2 from the germline V gene are MNHEY and SVGAGI. CDR3: CASSYTNRAEQYF. CDR3 nucleotide sequence: TGTGCCAGCAGTTACACAAACAGGGCCGAGCAGTACTTC.

The chain uses TRBV19 and TRBJ2-1, with 8 bases fitting TRBD2. The CDR3 covers 16 residues. Unmatched junction bases numbered 6, after V lost 0 bases and J lost 5 bases. Germline V gene data show CDR1 as LNHDA and CDR2 as SQIVND (reference sequence). DNA of the CDR3: TGTGCCAGTAGTATAGACCCCGGGGGGGCCCACAATGAGCAGTTCTTC. Residues: CASSIDPGGAHNEQFF.

CDR3 nucleotide sequence: TGTGCCAGCAGCCATGACAGGGTTGGCTCCTACGAGCAGTACTTC. Translating it yields CASSHDRVGSYEQYF. The chain recombines TRBV5-8 with TRBJ2-7; 7 nucleotides match TRBD1. The V gene end was trimmed by 4 bases and the J gene end by 0 bases; junction bases not matched to a gene: 7. This CDR3 is 15 amino acids long. CDR1 SGHTS and CDR2 YDEGEE come from the germline V gene.

The V call is TRBV11-2, the J call TRBJ2-1; 8 positions match TRBD1. CDR1 is SGHAT and CDR2 is FQNNGV in the germline V gene. J was trimmed by 9 bases and V by 3 bases; bases with no gene match: 7. The CDR3 covers 14 residues. The CDR3 DNA sequence: TGTGCCAGCAGCTTTGGAACAGGGGGAACTGAGCAGTTCTTC. Translating it yields CASSFGTGGTEQFF.

The chain recombines TRBV24-1 with TRBJ2-1; TRBD2 is a possible D gene (6 bases). V lost 3 bases to trimming and J lost 5 bases, with 10 bases between them. This CDR3 is 14 amino acids long. CDR1 is KGHDR and CDR2 is SFDVKD in the germline V gene. Here the CDR3 reads CATSDATRHNEQFF. CDR3 coding DNA: TGTGCCACCAGTGATGCGACTAGACACAATGAGCAGTTCTTC.

The rearrangement links TRBV12-3 or TRBV12-4 to TRBJ1-4; D perhaps matches TRBD1 (6 bases). Trimming left V 6 bases short and J 8 bases short, with 10 bases between. The CDR3 runs to 12 residues. The CDR3 loop is CASSRGGEKLFF. CDR3 DNA sequence: TGTGCCAGCAGCAGGGGTGGGGAAAAACTGTTTTTT.

V gene TRBV7-9 combines with J gene TRBJ1-5, with D unclear. This CDR3 comprises 14 residues. V was shortened by 5 bases and J by 2 bases, with 10 bases between the two germline ends. CDR1 SEHNR and CDR2 FQNEAQ come from the germline V gene (reference sequence). The CDR3 DNA reads TGTGCCAGCAGCCCGTCGAGGGGCAATCAGCCCCAGCATTTT. It translates to CASSPSRGNQPQHF.

In this sample, this clone turned up once. The J gene is TRBJ1-2, the V gene TRBV10-3; 10 bases are a match to TRBD1. Trimming cost V 6 bases and J 0 bases; bases outside gene matches: 7. Germline CDR1 ENHRY, CDR2 SYGVKD. The CDR3 consists of 16 residues. In DNA, the CDR3 is TGTGCCATCAGGGACGGGACAGGGGCGACTAACTATGGCTACACCTTC. Amino acids: CAIRDGTGATNYGYTF.

V and J are TRBV28 and TRBJ2-3; perhaps TRBD2 as D (6 bases). Trimming removed 3 bases from V and 1 base from J, with 8 bases in between. The CDR3 runs to 14 residues. Germline V lookup: CDR1 MDHEN, CDR2 SYDVKM. DNA of the CDR3: TGTGCCAGCAGTTTCGTAGCGGGCACAGATACGCAGTATTTT. It yields the protein CASSFVAGTDTQYF.

The rearrangement uses TRBV10-3 and TRBJ1-5, with a tentative D call TRBD1 (6 bases). Between the trimmed V and J ends, which lost 5 bases and 3 bases, there was a span of 11 bases. The CDR3 has 14 residues. Germline V gene sequence: CDR1 ENHRY, CDR2 SYGVKD. The CDR3 loop is CAISIDRINQPQHF. The DNA for the CDR3 is TGTGCCATCAGTATAGACAGGATCAATCAGCCCCAGCATTTT.

This clone has at least ten counts. This chain uses TRBV19 with TRBJ1-3; 12 bases agree with TRBD1. This CDR3 contains 17 residues. The germline CDR1 and CDR2 sequences are LNHDA and SQIVND (reference sequence). Trimming took 5 bases from V and 4 from J; bases not matched to a gene: 9. The CDR3 DNA follows: TGTGCCAGTAGTCCTCCGGGACAGGGGGCGCGGGGAAACACCATATATTTT. It yields the protein CASSPPGQGARGNTIYF.

The chain uses TRBV5-1 and TRBJ2-6; no firm D call. This CDR3 has 17 amino acids. Germline values: CDR1 SGHRS, CDR2 YFSETQ. With 3 bases removed from V and 0 bases from J, the gap between germline ends came to 13 bases. The DNA of the CDR3 is TGCGCCAGCAGCTCGGCAAACCACAGCTCTGGGGCCAACGTCCTGACTTTC. Its translation is CASSSANHSSGANVLTF.

This sequence joins TRBV6-1 and TRBJ1-2; 8 nucleotides match TRBD1. The trim removed 8 bases at V and 4 bases at J, leaving 6 bases unmatched. This CDR3 spans 13 amino acids. Looked up from germline, CDR1 is MNHNS and CDR2 is SASEGT. Here the CDR3 reads CASRPGQVYGYTF. CDR3 DNA sequence: TGTGCCAGCCGCCCGGGACAGGTCTATGGCTACACCTTC.

The chain uses TRBV3-1 (or the pseudogene TRBV3-2) and TRBJ1-2; D is perhaps TRBD1 (5 bases). The CDR3 totals 14 residues. V was trimmed by 1 base and J by 5 bases, leaving 11 bases between them. Germline V gene lookup returns CDR1 LGHDT and CDR2 YNNKEL (reference sequence). The CDR3 reads CASSQGIRVYGYTF. Written as DNA, the CDR3 is TGTGCCAGCAGCCAAGGTATCAGGGTATATGGCTACACCTTC.

The chain carries TRBV25-1 and TRBJ1-2; 7 bases are shared with TRBD1. This CDR3 is 13 amino acids long. Germline lookup yields CDR1 MGHDK and CDR2 SYGVNS. With 4 bases clipped from V and 3 bases from J, the junction kept 2 bases outside the gene matches. CDR3 protein: CASSAGQDYGYTF. DNA of the CDR3: TGTGCCAGCAGTGCTGGACAGGACTATGGCTACACCTTC.

The chain is built from TRBV7-3 and TRBJ2-1, with 7 bases matching TRBD1. V shed 5 bases, J shed 9 bases, and the junction held 7 bases outside the gene matches. The CDR3 totals 13 residues. Germline CDR1 SGHTA, CDR2 FQGTGA. The CDR3 region has the DNA TGTGCCAGCAGCCAAGGGGGCCTGGGTGAGCAGTTCTTC. Protein sequence: CASSQGGLGEQFF.

This rearrangement joins TRBV18 to TRBJ1-6; TRBD1 aligns across 11 bases. The length of the CDR3 is 17 residues. Germline CDR1 reads KGHSH; CDR2 reads LQKENI. Trimming at V came to 3 bases and at J to 10 bases, leaving 11 bases not matched to a gene. The CDR3 DNA sequence: TGTGCCAGCTCACCCCGGACAGGGGGCGGATTAGGATCACCCCTCCACTTT. It translates to CASSPRTGGGLGSPLHF.

This clone was recorded only once. V is TRBV5-1 and J is TRBJ1-1; 9 bases agree with TRBD1. The CDR3 loop spans 15 amino acids. V lost 2 bases to trimming and J lost 3 bases; unmatched junction nucleotides: 5. Germline V lookup: CDR1 SGHRS, CDR2 YFSETQ. CDR3 protein: CASSLWTGEDTEAFF. The CDR3 DNA is TGCGCCAGCAGCTTATGGACAGGGGAGGACACTGAAGCTTTCTTT.

The chain uses TRBV14 and TRBJ1-2, with D possibly matching TRBD1 (6 bases). CDR1 is SGHDN and CDR2 is FVKESK in the germline V gene. CDR3 length: 16 residues. V lost 3 bases to trimming and J lost 7 bases, with 21 bases between them. For the CDR3, the DNA is TGTGCCAGCAGCCACGCAGGGGCTCTGGGGTATGGTGGCTACACCTTC. Amino acids: CASSHAGALGYGGYTF.

V is TRBV5-1 and J is TRBJ1-1; D gene uncertain. The CDR3 runs 14 residues. From germline, CDR1 is SGHRS and CDR2 YFSETQ. V lost 0 bases and J 5 bases, leaving 11 bases between the germline ends. CDR3 sequence (DNA): TGCGCCAGCAGCTTGGACTCGGTTCGGACTGAAGCTTTCTTT. Protein: CASSLDSVRTEAFF.